This TCR beta chain was identified in a study of glioma-infiltrating T cells. The iRepertoire nested amplicon-rescue multiplex PCR amplified TCR alpha and beta CDR3s from RNA. MiXCR, applied by TCRdb to the multiplex PCR reads, yields one record per CDR3 protein. Here the sample spans about 180,000 distinct CDR3 sequences, about 47% being singletons. The sequencing sample was made of glioma tissue, nonneoplastic brain tissue, or PBMCs (not recorded which). The sequence was collected from a human donor with low-grade glioma or glioblastoma, undergoing nonglioma brain surgery, or in good health (not recorded which).

CDR3 sequence reads: CASSIDPSGVNEQFF. DNA of the CDR3: TGTGCCAGTAGTATAGACCCTAGCGGGGTCAATGAGCAGTTCTTC. This rearrangement joins TRBV19 to TRBJ2-1; 9 bases match TRBD2. CDR3 length: 15 amino acids. The V gene end was trimmed by 0 bases and the J gene end by 6 bases; junction bases not matched to a gene: 3. The germline V gene encodes CDR1 LNHDA and CDR2 SQIVND (reference sequence).